This T cell receptor (beta chain) was sequenced in a study of blood T cell repertoires in COVID-19. Overall study: Researchers got acute and convalescent COVID-19 samples from the United States, Italy and Spain.

Germline V lookup: CDR1 SGDLS, CDR2 YYNGEE. The ends lost 1 base at V and 5 bases at J; junction bases unmatched: 2. The CDR3 loop spans 15 amino acids. The sample holds one count of this clone. Per the original methods: Reference gene primer amplification in the assay estimated nucleated cell counts. Clones were sequenced by immunoSEQ multiplex PCR, and TCRdb holds only the in-frame ones, with some missing. The V and J calls and clone size were taken over from that table, and D and trimming were inferred from the DNA. The sample includes roughly 69,000 clones, over 65% of them seen just once. Material for sequencing was peripheral blood. This clonotype originated in a man between 60 and 75 years old with COVID-19, enrolled during active disease. J is TRBJ2-7 and V is TRBV9; 14 positions match TRBD2. The CDR3 loop is CASSVSGLAGDEQYF. The CDR3 DNA reads as TGTGCCAGCAGCGTATCGGGACTAGCGGGAGACGAGCAGTACTTC.